This T cell receptor beta chain originates from a study of blood T cell repertoires in COVID-19 (TCRdb year 2020). Concerning the study at large: Collaborator samples came from the United States, Italy and Spain and covered acute and convalescent phases of COVID-19. The dataset comprised deeply sampled blood TCRbeta repertoires from subjects exposed to, actively infected with, or recovered from COVID-19. Where HLA class I and class II types were available, the types were taken from metadata supplied by the sample provider, not from assay-based typing. The material from the prospective study consisted of cDNA or gDNA derived from T cells, B-cell-depleted T cells, or PBMCs. Sample metadata almost always included a de-identified subject ID, COVID-19 status, age in years and sex. A freely available public database, intended as a resource for researchers studying the immune response to SARS-CoV-2, is where the repertoires were released. Samples were obtained from the ongoing ImmuneRACE study (first 160 participants) and from about 1,300 subjects provided by 6 global collaborators.

To note about this clone: The antigen it recognizes is unknown. Base qualities are not recorded, but no much larger clone differs from it by a single base.

General conclusions and limits of the study: The quantity of clinical and demographic metadata differed by source and by participant and was supplied without curation.

The immunoSEQ Assay, a bias-controlled multiplex PCR, was used to amplify TCRbeta CDR3 regions from genomic DNA. The original pipeline was this. Nucleated cell counts per sample were estimated from amplification of reference gene primers within the assay. To quantify the absolute abundance of each unique TCRbeta CDR3 rearrangement, sequence reads were collapsed and filtered. For each sample, productive Simpson clonality was calculated by taking the square root of Simpson's diversity index across productive rearrangements. The clones in this table, taken by TCRdb from immuneACCESS, are in-frame only. Not every clone is retained; where verified, under half of the shortfall comes from an unresolved V gene, and the cause of the rest is unknown. That table gives V, J and clone size, and the DNA gave D and trimming. The sample includes 200,000 or so clones, with around 82% observed a single time. Of the sample, 7.5% falls within the top ten clones.

Participants in the prospective study were aged about 18 to 89 years, lived in some 24 United States geographic areas, and enrolled through a virtual design. In the prospective study, participants were assigned to cohorts based on the clinical history participants reported in a screening survey and a study questionnaire. Recovered participants in ImmuneRACE Cohort 3 were defined by two consecutive negative NP/OP PCR tests, clearance by a healthcare professional, or resolution of symptoms. Mobile phlebotomists in the prospective study collected whole blood, serum and a nasopharyngeal or oropharyngeal swab from every participant. Additional blood draws and questionnaires over an approximately 2-month period could optionally be provided by prospective study participants. Blood samples from the prospective study were shipped frozen or at room temperature prior to DNA extraction. The CDR3, from cysteine to phenylalanine, totals 14 residues. CDR3 DNA is the only sequence kept; it has 42 bases, read in frame from the first base. CDR1 LNHNV and CDR2 YYDKDF were looked up in the germline V gene (reference sequence). Relative to germline, V is 6 bases shorter and J is 5 bases shorter, with 16 bases between their ends.

The chain is assembled from TRBV15 and TRBJ2-5; a confident D gene designation cannot be given. This clonotype was obtained from a man in his forties or fifties who had recovered from COVID-19. The sequencing sample was made of PBMCs or T cells enriched from blood (not recorded which). The DNA sequence reads TGTGCCACCAGTCCGATGGAAGGAGTGGAGACCCAGTACTTC. This gives the protein CATSPMEGVETQYF. The CDR3 plus the reference TRBV15 and TRBJ2-5 genes for the other parts give the full variable domain: DAMVIQNPRYQVTQFGKPVTLSCSQTLNHNVMYWYQQKSSQAPKLLFHYYDKDFNNEADTPDNFQSRRPNTSFCFLDIRSPGLGDTAMYLCATSPMEGVETQYFGPGTRLLVL.